A single sample gave rise to the 14 T cell receptor beta chains below, sequenced in a study of radiotherapy plus CTLA-4 blockade in lung cancer. TCRdb's table, derived via immunoSEQ multiplex PCR, lists solely in-frame clones and lacks some. The sample records 50,000 to 60,000 clones, more than 60% being singletons. The source material was peripheral blood, sampled from a patient treated with radiotherapy plus ipilimumab. The receptors shown here come from a human donor with non-small cell lung cancer who had a complete response to radiotherapy plus ipilimumab.

V and J are TRBV30 and TRBJ2-7; 10 bases fit TRBD2. V dropped 4 bases and J dropped 4; count of bases not matched to a gene: 13. The CDR3 has 16 residues. Germline values: CDR1 GTSNPN, CDR2 SVGIG (reference sequence). This CDR3 reads CAWTPSGRAVGYEQYV. The CDR3, as DNA: TGTGCCTGGACTCCCAGCGGGAGGGCCGTCGGGTACGAGCAGTACGTC.

In its sample, this clone was seen once. DNA of the CDR3: TGTGCCAGCAGCTTGGGGGGACAGGGAGTAATACGGTCACCCCTCCACTTT. The encoded protein is CASSLGGQGVIRSPLHF. The chain recombines TRBV5-4 with TRBJ1-6; TRBD1 matches 9 bases. There are 17 residues in the CDR3. The V gene's germline CDR1 is SGHNT and CDR2 YYREEE (reference sequence). V lost 0 bases and J lost 10; bases outside the gene matches: 11.

CDR3 nucleotide sequence: TGTGCCAGCAGCTGGGGGGACAGGCCGATCTTTAGCAATCAGCCCCAGCATTTT. This gives the protein CASSWGDRPIFSNQPQHF. The chain employs TRBV5-8 and TRBJ1-5; 8 bases fit TRBD1. V gave up 3 bases and J gave up 0 bases; unmatched junction bases: 11. CDR1 and CDR2 (germline): SGHTS, YDEGEE. This CDR3 contains 18 residues.

The chain links TRBV4-3 to TRBJ2-2, with a tentative D call TRBD2 (6 bases). Germline V gene data show CDR1 as LGHNA and CDR2 as YSLEER. The CDR3 covers 16 residues. V shed 0 bases and J shed 5 bases, with 13 bases lying between them. The CDR3 protein is CASSQDPGGVTGELFF. CDR3 DNA: TGCGCCAGCAGCCAAGACCCCGGGGGAGTAACCGGGGAGCTGTTTTTT.

The rearrangement joins TRBV5-1 to TRBJ2-1; weak D call: TRBD2 (7 bases). The germline V gene has CDR1 SGHRS and CDR2 YFSETQ. CDR3 size: 14 residues. V lost 4 bases and J 5 bases, leaving 13 bases between the germline ends. For the CDR3, the DNA is TGCGCCAGCAGCGGACGGGGGGCCAACAATGAGCAGTTCTTC. Residues: CASSGRGANNEQFF.

Only one count was recorded for this clone. The chain couples TRBV7-2 to TRBJ2-7; 9 bases map to TRBD1. J lost 4 bases, V lost 0 bases, and 4 bases had no gene match. Germline CDR1 reads SGHTA; CDR2 reads FQGNSA. The CDR3 runs to 15 residues. CDR3 coding DNA: TGTGCCAGCAGCTTAGCTAGACAGGGGGATTACGAGCAGTACTTC. Protein: CASSLARQGDYEQYF.

As DNA, the CDR3 is TGTGCCAGCAGCTCGGACAGCCACAATCAGCCCCAGCATTTT. Translated, it gives CASSSDSHNQPQHF. V and J are TRBV7-8 and TRBJ1-5; maybe TRBD1 (6 bases). V dropped 4 bases and J dropped 3 bases, with 10 bases sitting between them. Germline V CDR1 and CDR2: SGHVS, FQNEAQ. The CDR3 consists of 14 residues.

This chain links TRBV5-6 with TRBJ2-7; TRBD2 aligns across 8 bases. Germline-derived CDR1 and CDR2 are SGHDT and YYEEEE. The length of the CDR3 is 15 residues. Trimming removed 0 bases from V and 2 bases from J; junction bases left unmatched: 4. The CDR3 DNA reads as TGTGCCAGCAGCTTGGATCGGGGGGGGCCCTACGAGCAGTACTTC. This encodes CASSLDRGGPYEQYF.

This rearrangement joins TRBV6-5 to TRBJ1-4, with 9 bases lining up with TRBD1. Germline assignment: CDR1 MNHEY and CDR2 SVGAGI. J lost 0 bases, V lost 6 bases, and 2 bases had no gene match. This CDR3 is built from 15 residues. The CDR3 DNA reads as TGTGCCAGCAGGGACAGGGGCTCAACTAATGAAAAACTGTTTTTT. It encodes CASRDRGSTNEKLFF.

V gene TRBV5-1 combines with J gene TRBJ2-3; 12 bases agree with TRBD2. This CDR3 is 19 amino acids long. Trimming cost V 0 bases and J 1 base; bases outside gene matches: 9. Germline lookup yields CDR1 SGHRS and CDR2 YFSETQ. CDR3 in DNA: TGCGCCAGCAGCTTGGACCCTAGCGGGAGGGCCGGGGGCACAGATACGCAGTATTTT. Residues: CASSLDPSGRAGGTDTQYF.

The V gene is TRBV6-1, the J gene TRBJ2-1, with 13 nucleotides matching TRBD2. V shed 5 bases and J 10 bases; nucleotides not matched to a gene: 8. Germline CDR1 reads MNHNS; CDR2 reads SASEGT. The CDR3 is 15 amino acids. The DNA of the CDR3 is TGTGCCAGCAGTCGACTAGCGGGAGGTATATGGGAGCAGTTCTTC. Translating it yields CASSRLAGGIWEQFF.

The J gene is TRBJ2-1, the V gene TRBV9; D remains unclear. CDR3 length: 14 residues. Germline V gene sequence: CDR1 SGDLS, CDR2 YYNGEE. The V and J ends lost 0 bases and 7 bases respectively, with 11 bases between them. DNA of the CDR3: TGTGCCAGCAGCGTAGGTCAGTCAGGTAATGAGCAGTTCTTC. Its translation: CASSVGQSGNEQFF.

The chain uses TRBV7-2 and TRBJ2-3; 8 nucleotides line up with TRBD2. The germline gives CDR1 SGHTA, CDR2 FQGNSA. CDR3 length: 16 residues. The J segment lost 4 bases and the V segment lost 6 bases, leaving 12 bases of the junction unmatched. This CDR3 is CASSLRASGLPDTQYF. The CDR3 DNA reads as TGTGCCAGCAGTTTGCGGGCTAGCGGGCTCCCAGATACGCAGTATTTT. Full variable domain (missing parts from reference TRBV7-2 and TRBJ2-3): GAGVSQSPSNKVTEKGKDVELRCDPISGHTALYWYRQSLGQGLEFLIYFQGNSAPDKSGLPSDRFSAERTGGSVSTLTIQRTQQEDSAVYLCASSLRASGLPDTQYFGPGTRLTVL.

The V and J genes are TRBV18 and TRBJ2-5, with 9 bases that match TRBD2. CDR1 KGHSH and CDR2 LQKENI come from the germline V gene. The CDR3 is 16 amino acids. Germline trimming cut 2 bases from V and 4 bases from J; bases unmatched to any gene: 8. CDR3 DNA sequence: TGTGCCAGCTCACCAAAAGCGGGGGGTGGCGGAGAGACCCAGTACTTC. Its protein is CASSPKAGGGGETQYF.